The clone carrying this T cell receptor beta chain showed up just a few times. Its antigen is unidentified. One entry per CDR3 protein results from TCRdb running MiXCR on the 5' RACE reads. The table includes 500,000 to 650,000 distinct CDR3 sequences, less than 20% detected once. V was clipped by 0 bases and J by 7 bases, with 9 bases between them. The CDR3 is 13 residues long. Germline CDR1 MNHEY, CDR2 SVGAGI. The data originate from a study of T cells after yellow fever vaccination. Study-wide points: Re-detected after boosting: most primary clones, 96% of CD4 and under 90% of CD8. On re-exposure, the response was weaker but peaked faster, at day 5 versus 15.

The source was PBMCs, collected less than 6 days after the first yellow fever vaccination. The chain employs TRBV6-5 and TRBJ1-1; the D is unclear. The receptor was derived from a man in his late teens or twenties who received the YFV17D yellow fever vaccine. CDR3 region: CASSYSSLGEAFF. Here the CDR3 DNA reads TGTGCCAGCAGTTACTCCTCCCTGGGTGAAGCTTTCTTT.